Listed below are T cell receptor beta chains from one sample, sequenced in a study of cytomegalovirus exposure and HLA in healthy donors. TCRdb's table, derived via immunoSEQ multiplex PCR, lists solely in-frame clones and lacks some. The table records 98,000 or so clones, over 75% of them present only once. Material: PBMCs. Receptors were obtained from a woman between 18 and 29 years old in good health and CMV-seropositive. Each CDR3 is given with its conserved first and last residue.

CAWSEDRGLFAEAFF,TRBV30,TRBJ1-1
CSAGLANTQYF,TRBV20-1,TRBJ2-3
CASRPGGSGNTIYF,TRBV28,TRBJ1-3
CASSLGQVTDTQYF,TRBV28,TRBJ2-3
CASSPNQQGMNTEAFF,TRBV18,TRBJ1-1
CAIRDRVQETQYF,TRBV10-3,TRBJ2-5
CASSLLAGDADTQYF,TRBV6-1,TRBJ2-3
CASSPGSSYNEQFF,TRBV5-1,TRBJ2-1
CASTGQGAHEQYF,TRBV2,TRBJ2-7
CASTGTGGVYEQYF,TRBV6-1,TRBJ2-7
CASRLAGVTDTQYF,TRBV6-5,TRBJ2-3
CASSETRGITGETQYF,TRBV10-2,TRBJ2-5
CSADDRATEAFF,TRBV29-1,TRBJ1-1
CASSSSGNEQFF,TRBV7-6,TRBJ2-1
CASSPGTSPYEQYF,TRBV7-7,TRBJ2-7
CASSGTSPYEQYF,TRBV2,TRBJ2-7
CASGSAGSLFF,TRBV12-5,TRBJ1-4
CASSYSKRLSTGELFF,TRBV6-5,TRBJ2-2
CASRTSGDSYNEQFF,TRBV6-8,TRBJ2-1
CASSEDRLFSGNTIYF,TRBV6-1,TRBJ1-3
CASSLGPRTDTQYF,TRBV7-7,TRBJ2-3
CASSVGSSQETQYF,TRBV9,TRBJ2-5
CASSPGSYEQYF,TRBV28,TRBJ2-7
CATSGGRSTTDTQYF,TRBV15,TRBJ2-3
CAWSTPGGFYGYTF,TRBV30,TRBJ1-2
CASSPTGFSTGELFF,TRBV5-4,TRBJ2-2
CASRVGLGTDTQYF,TRBV27,TRBJ2-3
CAWVVGVTSGSYNEQFF,TRBV30,TRBJ2-1
CASSPGLAGSGYEQYF,TRBV18,TRBJ2-7
CASSAPGQGNTEAFF,TRBV2,TRBJ1-1
CASSLGWRQQETQYF,TRBV13,TRBJ2-5
CASSPNQGKNTEAFF,TRBV7-3,TRBJ1-1
CASSQTFTNTEAFF,TRBV4-1,TRBJ1-1
CAWSLDSGGLSSYEQYF,TRBV30,TRBJ2-7
CASSPPGGSLGWNEQFF,TRBV18,TRBJ2-1
CASSPRGGSNQPQHF,TRBV13,TRBJ1-5